These 11 T cell receptor beta chains share one sample of origin, sequenced in a study of T cell changes during pregnancy in multiple sclerosis. Sequencing used immunoSEQ multiplex PCR; TCRdb keeps in-frame clones, though not all of them. Of tens of thousands of clones listed, approximately 91% are singletons. Here the sequenced sample was CD4+ T cells from peripheral blood mononuclear cells, taken in the third trimester of pregnancy. These receptor sequences come from a female donor with multiple sclerosis, enrolled in a pregnancy study.

The chain joins TRBV6-1 to TRBJ1-1; 9 bases align to TRBD1. The CDR3 length is 15 residues. With 0 bases clipped from V and 4 bases from J, the junction kept 3 bases outside the gene matches. CDR1 and CDR2 (germline): MNHNS, SASEGT. Here the CDR3 DNA reads TGTGCCAGCAGTGAAGCTAACAGGGGGCGCACTGAAGCTTTCTTT. Residues: CASSEANRGRTEAFF.

The chain is built from TRBV6-5 and TRBJ2-7; 10 positions match TRBD2. CDR3 length equals 15 residues. Germline V gene sequence: CDR1 MNHEY, CDR2 SVGAGI. After removal of 6 bases from V and 6 bases from J, the junction contained 11 bases not matched to a gene. CDR3 DNA sequence: TGTGCCAGCAGGTCGCTAGCGGGGGCCCTGGGCGAGCAGTACTTC. This gives the protein CASRSLAGALGEQYF.

V is TRBV18 and J is TRBJ2-1, with 7 bases that match TRBD1. Losses at the gene ends were 3 bases for V and 15 bases for J; bases not matched to a gene: 17. The CDR3 has 15 amino acids. Germline loops: CDR1 KGHSH, CDR2 LQKENI. In DNA form, the CDR3 reads TGTGCCAGCTCACCGGACATAGGGACAGTCGATGTTGGGTTCTTC. Amino acid sequence: CASSPDIGTVDVGFF.

V is TRBV6-1 and J is TRBJ2-1; D remains ambiguous. Trimming removed 5 bases from V and 6 bases from J, with 11 bases in between. The germline CDR1 and CDR2 sequences are MNHNS and SASEGT. CDR3 length: 13 amino acids. The CDR3: CASSRADSNEQFF. The CDR3 DNA sequence: TGTGCCAGCAGTCGCGCGGATTCCAATGAGCAGTTCTTC.

The chain couples TRBV6-1 to TRBJ2-1; TRBD2 matches 7 bases. V shed 7 bases, J shed 6 bases, and the junction held 12 bases outside the gene matches. The CDR3 totals 15 residues. CDR1 is MNHNS, CDR2 SASEGT, per germline. The CDR3 bases are TGTGCCAGCACCAGGACTAGGAACATGGGCAATGAGCAGTTCTTC. Translating gives CASTRTRNMGNEQFF.

This clone has just one count. A read error may account for a junction end that differs from germline. The rearrangement links TRBV6-6 to TRBJ2-3; possibly TRBD1 for D (5 bases). This CDR3 region has 14 residues. Germline V gene sequence: CDR1 MNHNY, CDR2 SVGAGI (reference sequence). CDR3 residues: CTSSYAEGANTQYF. CDR3 bases: TGTACCAGCAGTTACGCGGAAGGGGCAAATACGCAGTATTTT.

This chain links TRBV5-4 with TRBJ2-5; the match to TRBD2 covers 7 bases. Germline V gene lookup returns CDR1 SGHNT and CDR2 YYREEE (reference sequence). This CDR3 contains 15 residues. V was pared by 2 bases and J by 4 bases, with 8 bases of the junction left unmatched. CDR3 amino acids: CASSFLGGSGETQYF. Here the CDR3 DNA reads TGTGCCAGCAGCTTCCTGGGGGGGAGTGGAGAGACCCAGTACTTC.

This rearrangement joins TRBV6-5 to TRBJ1-2, with 9 bases identical to TRBD1. J gave up 6 bases and V 6 bases, and 5 bases lay outside the gene matches. The CDR3 length is 13 residues. CDR1 MNHEY and CDR2 SVGAGI come from the germline V gene. The CDR3 reads CASRSTGGNGYTF. CDR3 coding DNA: TGTGCCAGCAGGTCGACAGGGGGAAATGGCTACACCTTC.

The chain joins TRBV5-6 to TRBJ2-5; 8 bases are a match to TRBD1. This CDR3 has 16 residues. J was trimmed by 3 bases and V by 3 bases; bases with no gene match: 10. Germline V gives CDR1 SGHDT, CDR2 YYEEEE. The CDR3, as DNA: TGTGCCAGCAGCTACGGCGACCGGGACAGGAAAGAGACCCAGTACTTC. As protein: CASSYGDRDRKETQYF.

About this clone: The identical CDR3 is also encoded by other nucleotide sequences in the sample. The chain combines TRBV18 with TRBJ2-1; 8 bases fit TRBD1. The V and J ends lost 4 bases and 0 bases, in that order; junction bases with no gene match: 2. The length of the CDR3 is 15 residues. Germline V gene sequence: CDR1 KGHSH, CDR2 LQKENI. The CDR3 sequence is CASSLGQGSYNEQFF. The CDR3 coding sequence is TGTGCCAGCTCACTCGGACAGGGCTCCTACAATGAGCAGTTCTTC.

This clone has only one observation. This chain links TRBV29-1 with TRBJ1-2; D is unclear. The CDR3 covers 12 residues. V was pared by 7 bases and J by 0 bases, with 9 bases between. The germline gives CDR1 SQVTM, CDR2 ANQGSEA. The CDR3 protein is CSDSTPNYGYTF. Here the CDR3 DNA reads TGCAGCGATTCGACACCTAACTATGGCTACACCTTC.